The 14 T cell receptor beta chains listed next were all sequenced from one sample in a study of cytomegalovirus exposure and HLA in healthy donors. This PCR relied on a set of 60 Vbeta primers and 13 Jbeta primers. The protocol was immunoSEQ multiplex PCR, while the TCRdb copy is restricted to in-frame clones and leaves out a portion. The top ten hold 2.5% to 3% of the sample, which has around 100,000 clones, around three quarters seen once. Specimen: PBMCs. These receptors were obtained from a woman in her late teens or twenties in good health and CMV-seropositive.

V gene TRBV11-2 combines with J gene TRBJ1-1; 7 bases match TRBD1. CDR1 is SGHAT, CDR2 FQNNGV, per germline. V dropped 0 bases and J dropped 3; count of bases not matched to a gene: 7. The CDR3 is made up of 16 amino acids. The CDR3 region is CASSLERQGWDTEAFF. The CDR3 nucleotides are TGTGCCAGCAGCTTAGAGCGACAGGGCTGGGACACTGAAGCTTTCTTT.

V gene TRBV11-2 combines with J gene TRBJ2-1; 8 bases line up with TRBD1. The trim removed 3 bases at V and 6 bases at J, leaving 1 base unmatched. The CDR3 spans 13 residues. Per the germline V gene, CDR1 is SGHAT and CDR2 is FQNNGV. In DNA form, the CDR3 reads TGTGCCAGCAGCTTGACAGGGGCCAATGAGCAGTTCTTC. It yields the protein CASSLTGANEQFF.

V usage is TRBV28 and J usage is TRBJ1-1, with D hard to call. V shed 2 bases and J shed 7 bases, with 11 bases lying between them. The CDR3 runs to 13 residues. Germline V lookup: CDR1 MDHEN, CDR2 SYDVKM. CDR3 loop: CASSLPGPYEAFF. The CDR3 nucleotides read TGTGCCAGCAGTTTACCTGGGCCTTATGAAGCTTTCTTT.

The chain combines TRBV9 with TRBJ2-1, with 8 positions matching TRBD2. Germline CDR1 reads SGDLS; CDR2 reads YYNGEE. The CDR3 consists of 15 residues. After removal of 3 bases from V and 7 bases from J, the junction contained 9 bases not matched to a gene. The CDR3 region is CASSELAGRGNEQFF. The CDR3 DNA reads TGTGCCAGCAGCGAGCTAGCGGGTCGGGGTAATGAGCAGTTCTTC. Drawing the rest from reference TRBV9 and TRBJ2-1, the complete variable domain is DSGVTQTPKHLITATGQRVTLRCSPRSGDLSVYWYQQSLDQGLQFLIQYYNGEERAKGNILERFSAQQFPDLHSELNLSSLELGDSALYFCASSELAGRGNEQFFGPGTRLTVL.

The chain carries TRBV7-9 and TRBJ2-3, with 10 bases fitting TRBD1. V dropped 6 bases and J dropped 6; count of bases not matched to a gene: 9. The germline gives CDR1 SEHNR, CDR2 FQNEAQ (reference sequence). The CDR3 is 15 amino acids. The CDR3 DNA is TGTGCCAGCAGTTTCGACAGGGGGCTTCGGGATACGCAGTATTTT. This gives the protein CASSFDRGLRDTQYF.

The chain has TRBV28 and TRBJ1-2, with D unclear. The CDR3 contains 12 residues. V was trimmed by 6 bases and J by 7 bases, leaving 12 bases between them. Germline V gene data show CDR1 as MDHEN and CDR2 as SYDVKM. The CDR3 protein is CASSLGRSGYTF. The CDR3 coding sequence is TGTGCCAGCAGCCTAGGCCGGTCTGGCTACACCTTC.

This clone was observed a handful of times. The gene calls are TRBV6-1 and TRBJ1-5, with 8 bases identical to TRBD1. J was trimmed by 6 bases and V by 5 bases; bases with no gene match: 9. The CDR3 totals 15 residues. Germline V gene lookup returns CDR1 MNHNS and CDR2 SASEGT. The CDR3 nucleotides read TGTGCCAGCAGTAAAACCGGGACAGGCGGTCAGCCCCAGCATTTT. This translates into CASSKTGTGGQPQHF.

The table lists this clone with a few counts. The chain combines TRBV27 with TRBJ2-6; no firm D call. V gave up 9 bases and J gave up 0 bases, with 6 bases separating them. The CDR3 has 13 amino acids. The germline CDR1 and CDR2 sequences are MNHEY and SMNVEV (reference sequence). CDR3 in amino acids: CASKFSGANVLTF. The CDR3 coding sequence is TGTGCCAGTAAATTCTCTGGGGCCAACGTCCTGACTTTC. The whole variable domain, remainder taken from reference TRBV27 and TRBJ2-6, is EAQVTQNPRYLITVTGKKLTVTCSQNMNHEYMSWYRQDPGLGLRQIYYSMNVEVTDKGDVPEGYKVSRKEKRNFPLILESPSPNQTSLYFCASKFSGANVLTFGAGSRLTVL.

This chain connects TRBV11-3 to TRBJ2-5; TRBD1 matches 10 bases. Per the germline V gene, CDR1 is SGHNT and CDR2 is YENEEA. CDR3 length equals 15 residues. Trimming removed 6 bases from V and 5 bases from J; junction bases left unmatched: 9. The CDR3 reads CASSSRQGAGETQYF. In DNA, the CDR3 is TGTGCCAGCAGTTCCAGACAGGGGGCCGGGGAGACCCAGTACTTC.

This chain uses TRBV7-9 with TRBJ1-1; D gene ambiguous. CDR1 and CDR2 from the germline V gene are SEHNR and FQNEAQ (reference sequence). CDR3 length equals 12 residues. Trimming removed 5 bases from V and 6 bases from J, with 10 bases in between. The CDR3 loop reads CASSPFRAEAFF. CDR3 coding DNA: TGTGCCAGCAGCCCTTTCCGCGCTGAAGCTTTCTTT.

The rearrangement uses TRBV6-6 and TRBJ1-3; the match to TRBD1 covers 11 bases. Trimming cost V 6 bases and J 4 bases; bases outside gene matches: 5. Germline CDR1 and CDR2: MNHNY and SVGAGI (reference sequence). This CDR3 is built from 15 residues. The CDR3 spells CASSLDRGPGNTIYF. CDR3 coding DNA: TGTGCCAGCAGCCTGGACAGGGGGCCAGGAAACACCATATATTTT.

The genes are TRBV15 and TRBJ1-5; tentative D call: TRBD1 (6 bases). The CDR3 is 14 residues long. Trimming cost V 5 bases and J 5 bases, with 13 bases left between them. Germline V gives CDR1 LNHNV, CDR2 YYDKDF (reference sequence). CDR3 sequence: CATSYKTGHQPQHF. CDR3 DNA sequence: TGTGCCACCAGCTATAAGACAGGCCATCAGCCCCAGCATTTT.

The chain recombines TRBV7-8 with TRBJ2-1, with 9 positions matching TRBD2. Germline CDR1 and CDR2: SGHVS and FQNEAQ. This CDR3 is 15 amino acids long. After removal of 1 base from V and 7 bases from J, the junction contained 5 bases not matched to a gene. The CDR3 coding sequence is TGTGCCAGCAGCTTAGGGCTAGCGGGGTTAAATGAGCAGTTCTTC. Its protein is CASSLGLAGLNEQFF.

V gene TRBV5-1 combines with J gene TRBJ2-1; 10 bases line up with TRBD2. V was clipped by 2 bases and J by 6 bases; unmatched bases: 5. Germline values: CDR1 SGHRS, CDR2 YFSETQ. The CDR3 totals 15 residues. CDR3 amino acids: CASSFSGGGLNEQFF. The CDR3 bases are TGCGCCAGCAGCTTCAGCGGGGGGGGACTCAATGAGCAGTTCTTC.